Presented here are 14 T cell receptor beta chains from one specimen sequenced in a study of molecular identifiers for immune sequencing clone quantification listed by TCRdb under 2018. The library relied on PCR. TCRdb names NextSeq 500 as the instrument used. TCRdb applied fastp at Q25 and MiXCR to the public reads, then kept only in-frame beta chains. CDR3 protein duplicates are merged, each entry listing the most common genes and DNA. Recorded for this sample are approximately 320,000 distinct CDR3 sequences; roughly a quarter of them occurred a single time. The top ten clonotypes cover 0.7% to 0.95% of the sample. Sequenced: naive CD8+ T cells from blood, with Jurkat cell RNA spiked in. Sample cell subset or site, as interpreted from the label and publication: FACS-sorted CD8+CD4-CCR7+CD45RA+ naive T cells. Every receptor here comes from a human donor in good health. Some libraries in this study had Jurkat cell RNA spiked in.

Notes on this clonotype: The CDR3 does not close with the conserved phenylalanine or tryptophan, likely indicating a read error. This chain connects TRBV6-5 to TRBJ2-6; D is possibly TRBD1 (6 bases). The CDR3 consists of 17 residues. CDR1 and CDR2 from the germline V gene are MNHEY and SVGAGI. Trimming stripped 2 bases from V and 0 bases from J, with 11 bases between. CDR3 loop: CASSYETGPSGANVLTS. As DNA, the CDR3 is TGTGCCAGCAGTTACGAGACAGGACCCTCTGGGGCCAACGTCCTGACTTCC.

This clonotype was counted ten times or more. The V and J genes are TRBV5-4 and TRBJ2-7; 7 nucleotides line up with TRBD1. Germline trimming cut 7 bases from V and 2 bases from J; bases unmatched to any gene: 12. The germline gives CDR1 SGHNT, CDR2 YYREEE (reference sequence). The CDR3 sequence is 15 residues long. The CDR3 protein is CASAFWGQSAYEQYF. The DNA for the CDR3 is TGTGCCAGCGCTTTTTGGGGACAGAGTGCCTACGAGCAGTACTTC.

The chain couples TRBV6-2 or TRBV6-3 to TRBJ2-7; 10 bases align to TRBD1. The ends lost 0 bases at V and 3 bases at J; junction bases unmatched: 14. The germline gives CDR1 MNHEY, CDR2 SVGEGT. This CDR3 has 19 residues. The CDR3 bases are TGTGCCAGCAGTTACTCCACGAGTGGAACCGGGACAGGGGTCTACGAGCAGTACTTC. Its protein product is CASSYSTSGTGTGVYEQYF.

Concerning this clonotype: Just one base apart from a much larger clone, this may be a read error. The rearrangement joins TRBV12-3 or TRBV12-4 to TRBJ2-4; D gene unclear. This CDR3 has 15 amino acids. The CDR3: CASSLAGKAKTIQYF. For the CDR3, the DNA is TGTGCCAGCAGTTTAGCAGGGAAAGCCAAAACCATTCAGTACTTC.

Many counts were recorded for this clonotype. The rearrangement uses TRBV29-1 and TRBJ2-7; TRBD1 is a possible D gene (5 bases). V dropped 4 bases and J dropped 6 bases, with 13 bases sitting between them. The CDR3 spans 12 residues. Germline values: CDR1 SQVTM, CDR2 ANQGSEA. The CDR3 here is CSVAGFQGEQYF. In nucleotides, the CDR3 is TGCAGCGTTGCAGGGTTCCAGGGCGAGCAGTACTTC.

The V gene is TRBV11-2, the J gene TRBJ2-7; 11 bases map to TRBD1. The V gene end was trimmed by 5 bases and the J gene end by 5 bases; junction bases not matched to a gene: 11. This CDR3 contains 16 residues. Per the germline V gene, CDR1 is SGHAT and CDR2 is FQNNGV. The CDR3 coding sequence is TGTGCCAGCAGCCCACACATCGGACAGGGGGCCAACGAGCAGTACTTC. Its protein product is CASSPHIGQGANEQYF. Supplemented by reference TRBV11-2 and TRBJ2-7, the full variable domain reads EAGVAQSPRYKIIEKRQSVAFWCNPISGHATLYWYQQILGQGPKLLIQFQNNGVVDDSQLPKDRFSAERLKGVDSTLKIQPAKLEDSAVYLCASSPHIGQGANEQYFGPGTRLTVT.

This rearrangement joins TRBV9 to TRBJ2-7, with a possible D match to TRBD1 (5 bases). CDR1 SGDLS and CDR2 YYNGEE come from the germline V gene. V lost 0 bases, J lost 3 bases, and 13 bases lay in between. This CDR3 region has 15 residues. CDR3 sequence reads: CASSVDQGSVYEQYF. The DNA of the CDR3 is TGTGCCAGCAGCGTAGATCAGGGATCGGTCTACGAGCAGTACTTC.

In its sample, this clonotype was seen a few times. The rearrangement links TRBV10-1 to TRBJ2-7; 10 nucleotides agree with TRBD1. Germline lookup yields CDR1 WNHNN and CDR2 SYGVQD (reference sequence). The ends lost 3 bases at V and 2 bases at J; junction bases unmatched: 7. The CDR3 is 16 residues long. The CDR3 bases are TGCGCCAGCAGTGACCCCGGACAGGGGGTTCCCTACGAGCAGTACTTC. Amino acids: CASSDPGQGVPYEQYF.

The chain joins TRBV27 to TRBJ2-7, with D maybe TRBD1 (6 bases). Trimming shortened V by 5 bases and J by 2 bases, and 13 bases separated the two germline ends. Per germline, CDR1 MNHEY and CDR2 SMNVEV (reference sequence). The CDR3 consists of 14 residues. CDR3 nucleotides: TGTGCCAGCAGTGCCCGGGACATCCCCTACGAGCAGTACTTC. Translation gives CASSARDIPYEQYF.

This clonotype was detected a few times. This sequence joins TRBV20-1 and TRBJ2-3, with TRBD2 matching 15 bases. Germline V gene data show CDR1 as DFQATT and CDR2 as SNEGSKA (reference sequence). The CDR3 sequence is 17 residues long. Trimming at V came to 6 bases and at J to 0 bases, leaving 7 bases not matched to a gene. This CDR3 is CSAPGLAGGLSTDTQYF. CDR3 in DNA: TGCAGTGCCCCGGGACTAGCGGGAGGCTTAAGCACAGATACGCAGTATTTT.

The chain joins TRBV7-2 to TRBJ2-3; D possibly corresponds to TRBD2 (6 bases). The germline V gene has CDR1 SGHTA and CDR2 FQGNSA. The CDR3 contains 13 residues. Deletions cut 7 bases from V and 1 base from J, with 9 bases between. CDR3 protein: CASTPGGTDTQYF. The CDR3 region has the DNA TGTGCCAGCACCCCGGGGGGCACAGATACGCAGTATTTT.

This clonotype occurred many times. This chain joins TRBV28 and TRBJ1-1; D is undetermined. The CDR3 has 14 residues. Germline CDR1 reads MDHEN; CDR2 reads SYDVKM. With 5 bases removed from V and 1 base from J, the gap between germline ends came to 11 bases. The CDR3 loop reads CASSREMKNTEAFF. The CDR3 DNA reads TGTGCCAGCAGTAGAGAGATGAAGAACACTGAAGCTTTCTTT. Full variable domain (missing parts from reference TRBV28 and TRBJ1-1): DVKVTQSSRYLVKRTGEKVFLECVQDMDHENMFWYRQDPGLGLRLIYFSYDVKMKEKGDIPEGYSVSREKKERFSLILESASTNQTSMYLCASSREMKNTEAFFGQGTRLTVV.

This clonotype was seen repeatedly, ten times or more. V usage is TRBV12-3 or TRBV12-4 and J usage is TRBJ1-6; no firm D call. The germline V and J ends were trimmed by 8 bases and 6 bases, with 11 bases remaining between them. CDR3 size: 13 residues. CDR3 coding DNA: TGTGCCAGCCAGGAGCGGCGTAATTCACCCCTCCACTTT. Residues: CASQERRNSPLHF.

This clonotype was observed a handful of times. The chain's CDR3 is CASSPSRVPQHF. The CDR3 coding sequence is TGTGCCAGCAGTCCCAGCCGTGTCCCCCAGCATTTT. This chain links TRBV28 with TRBJ1-5; D remains unclear. Germline values: CDR1 MDHEN, CDR2 SYDVKM. The CDR3 length is 12 residues. V was pared by 5 bases and J by 10 bases, with 12 bases between.